This is a list of T cell receptor beta chains from one sample in a study of blood T cell repertoires in COVID-19. Profiled with immunoSEQ multiplex PCR; TCRdb holds only in-frame clones, not every one. The table includes 90,000 or so clones, about nine tenths detected once. Sequencing was carried out using peripheral blood. Source of these receptors: a human donor with active COVID-19. The donor label of this sample is uncertain. Both conserved end residues are part of each CDR3. A D gene is named only where the DNA matches it firmly.

TRBV4-1	16	TRBD2	CASSPGLAGVGGTQYF
TRBV5-1	14	-	CASSQTGMNTEAFF
TRBV7-8	17	TRBD2	CASSLTAGGPVTETQYF
TRBV3-1/TRBV3-2	16	TRBD1	CASLRTRDRGLNEQFF
TRBV7-2	16	TRBD1	CASSLDGGQGSYEQYF
TRBV14	16	-	CASSLLQGSGGEKLFF
TRBV6-1	13	-	CASSETKARTRYF
TRBV19	20	-	CASSIRSGRSSTSRYNEQFF
TRBV27	12	TRBD2	CASSWGGGELFF
TRBV6-5	14	-	CASSYSRAPDTQYF
TRBV7-2	14	TRBD1	CASRGGQGATEAFF
TRBV3-1/TRBV3-2	21	TRBD2	CASSQDLVVVAKTSVKNIQYF
TRBV4-2	16	-	CASSQERGSFGYEQYF
TRBV9	15	-	CASSVGDGGGYEQYF
TRBV5-5	15	TRBD1	CASSQRTGVNYGYTF
TRBV12-3/TRBV12-4	13	TRBD1	CASSFEGQSEAFF
TRBV10-1	13	-	CASSTGSNQPQHF
TRBV11-1	13	TRBD2	CASSQGLQETQYF
TRBV6-5	12	-	CASSYEGNTIYF
TRBV7-8	18	TRBD1	CASSLAQIRAGGKETQYF
TRBV7-8	16	-	CASSTPLQGANTEAFF
TRBV6-1	16	TRBD1	CASSVGTGEGNQPQHF
TRBV18	15	TRBD1	CASSPPLGQQETQYF
TRBV18	18	TRBD2	CASSPRGLAGANTGELFF
TRBV6-5	14	-	CASSSQGGGYEQYF
TRBV27	13	-	CASSLTATYGYTF
TRBV7-8	18	TRBD2	CASSLPRPTSGATDTQYF
TRBV4-1	16	TRBD2	CASSQNPSGDSYEQYF
TRBV4-3	15	-	CASSSRSSYNSPLHF
TRBV19	14	-	CASSIGQNTGELFF
TRBV7-2	15	-	CASSSTGSPYNEQFF
TRBV12-2	21	-	CASRVTRDPGLAGAPGETQYF
TRBV27	15	-	CASNPGLANTGELFF
TRBV5-4	15	-	CASSFLDSGLYEQYF
TRBV9	14	TRBD2	CASIGGGPYNEQFF
TRBV6-1	16	-	CASSEAKEGLNTEAFF
TRBV6-5	13	TRBD1	CASIGRGTYEQYF
TRBV9	16	TRBD2	CASSVGAGGSTDTQYF
TRBV5-4	14	-	CASSLSGQGDEQYF
TRBV27	12	-	CASSSLTGELFF
TRBV3-1/TRBV3-2	17	-	CASSHSGPDGGAYEQYF
TRBV12-5	15	TRBD1	CASGSTVRGDTEAFF
TRBV5-1	15	TRBD1	CASSLAGTDNYGYTF
TRBV7-2	15	-	CASSLAPGMNTEAFF
TRBV6-5	13	-	CASSYAGAFGYTF
TRBV19	19	TRBD1	CASSRDGTEDSYSNQPQHF
TRBV5-6	14	TRBD1	CASLRDRDLYGYTF
TRBV5-1	16	TRBD2	CASSYGGGASTDTQYF
TRBV28	14	TRBD2	CASGRGGGAHTQYF
TRBV21-1	16	-	CASLDANRQGTYGYTF
TRBV11-2	14	TRBD2	CASSLVGGSYEQYF
TRBV9	17	TRBD2	CASSSRGGDRGSGELFF
TRBV10-3	11	-	CAISEPGELFF
TRBV4-3	17	-	CASSQNPHADISYGYTF